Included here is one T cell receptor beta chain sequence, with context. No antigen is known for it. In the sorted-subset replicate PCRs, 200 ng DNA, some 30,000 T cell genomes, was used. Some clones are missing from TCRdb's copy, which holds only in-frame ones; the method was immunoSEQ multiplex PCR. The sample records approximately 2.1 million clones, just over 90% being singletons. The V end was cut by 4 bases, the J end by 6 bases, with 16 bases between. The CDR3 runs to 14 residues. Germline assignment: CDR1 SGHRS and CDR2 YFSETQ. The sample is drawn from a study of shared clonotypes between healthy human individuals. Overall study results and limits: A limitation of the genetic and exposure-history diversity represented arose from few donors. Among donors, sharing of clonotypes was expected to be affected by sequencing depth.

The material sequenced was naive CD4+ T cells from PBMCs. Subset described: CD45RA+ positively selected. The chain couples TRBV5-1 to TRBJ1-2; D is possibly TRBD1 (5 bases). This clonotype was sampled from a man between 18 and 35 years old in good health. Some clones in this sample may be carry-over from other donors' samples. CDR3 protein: CASSASGGPHGYTF. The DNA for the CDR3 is TGCGCCAGCAGCGCCTCGGGGGGTCCCCATGGCTACACCTTC.